Each of the 8 T cell receptor beta chains below was sequenced from the same sample in a study of T cells in localized non-small cell lung cancer. Generated by immunoSEQ multiplex PCR, the TCRdb table keeps only in-frame clones and is missing some. Here the sample spans 30,000 to 35,000 clones, around 90% being singletons. The source was peripheral blood, collected before any cancer treatment. Receptor source: a female donor aged 60 or older with stage I lung adenocarcinoma.

The J gene is TRBJ2-6, the V gene TRBV7-3; weak D call: TRBD1 (5 bases). Trimming removed 2 bases at V and 8 bases at J, with 7 bases between. The CDR3 contains 13 residues. Germline-derived CDR1 and CDR2 are SGHTA and FQGTGA. CDR3 amino acids: CASSLQGTNVLTF. The CDR3 DNA sequence: TGTGCCAGCAGCTTACAGGGAACCAACGTCCTGACTTTC.

The chain joins TRBV5-4 to TRBJ2-3, with 9 bases lining up with TRBD2. Germline CDR1 and CDR2: SGHNT and YYREEE (reference sequence). The CDR3 runs to 15 residues. Germline trimming cut 4 bases from V and 2 bases from J; bases unmatched to any gene: 5. The CDR3 DNA reads TGTGCCAGCAGCCCCCGACTAGCGGACACAGATACGCAGTATTTT. Its protein is CASSPRLADTDTQYF.

V and J are TRBV13 and TRBJ2-5, with 11 bases matching TRBD1. Germline CDR1 and CDR2: PRHDT and FYEKMQ (reference sequence). This CDR3 region has 15 residues. The trim removed 2 bases at V and 5 bases at J, leaving 4 bases unmatched. For the CDR3, the DNA is TGTGCCAGCAGCTTACGGACAGGGGGCTTCGAGACCCAGTACTTC. Translating it yields CASSLRTGGFETQYF.

This clone was seen just once. The CDR3 DNA follows: TGTGCCAGCAGTTATCTTGCGGGAGACTACTACGAGCAGTACTTC. This encodes CASSYLAGDYYEQYF. This rearrangement joins TRBV6-6 to TRBJ2-7, with 7 bases matching TRBD2. The CDR3 extends over 15 amino acids. With V trimmed by 3 bases and J by 3 bases, 8 bases remained unmatched. From germline, CDR1 is MNHNY and CDR2 SVGAGI (reference sequence).

In this sample, this clone turned up once. This chain joins TRBV5-1 and TRBJ2-6, with TRBD1 matching 8 bases. The germline gives CDR1 SGHRS, CDR2 YFSETQ. V shed 3 bases and J 3 bases; nucleotides not matched to a gene: 5. This CDR3 has 16 amino acids. The CDR3 DNA reads TGCGCCAGCAGCTGGTCAGGGGGCCGTGGGGCCAACGTCCTGACTTTC. Residues: CASSWSGGRGANVLTF.

V is TRBV10-3 and J is TRBJ2-2; 14 bases are a match to TRBD2. V dropped 8 bases and J dropped 6; count of bases not matched to a gene: 11. This CDR3 spans 17 amino acids. In germline, CDR1 is ENHRY, CDR2 SYGVKD. This chain's CDR3 is CAIRGTSGSLGPGELFF. As DNA, the CDR3 is TGTGCCATCCGCGGGACTAGCGGGAGTCTTGGGCCCGGGGAGCTGTTTTTT.

The chain couples TRBV19 to TRBJ2-4; perhaps TRBD2 as D (5 bases). CDR3 length: 14 amino acids. Between the trimmed V and J ends, which lost 4 bases and 3 bases, there was a span of 10 bases. Germline values: CDR1 LNHDA, CDR2 SQIVND (reference sequence). The CDR3, as DNA: TGTGCCAGTAGTAATCCCGGGGACAAAAACATTCAGTACTTC. It yields the protein CASSNPGDKNIQYF.

The chain links TRBV7-7 to TRBJ2-6; maybe TRBD2 (6 bases). V lost 7 bases and J lost 4, with 17 bases in between. Germline V gene data show CDR1 as SSHAT and CDR2 as FNYEAQ (reference sequence). The CDR3 runs to 16 residues. CDR3 coding DNA: TGTGCCAGCACCCCGCTTGGAGGGGCCGGGGCCAACGTCCTGACTTTC. Its protein product is CASTPLGGAGANVLTF.